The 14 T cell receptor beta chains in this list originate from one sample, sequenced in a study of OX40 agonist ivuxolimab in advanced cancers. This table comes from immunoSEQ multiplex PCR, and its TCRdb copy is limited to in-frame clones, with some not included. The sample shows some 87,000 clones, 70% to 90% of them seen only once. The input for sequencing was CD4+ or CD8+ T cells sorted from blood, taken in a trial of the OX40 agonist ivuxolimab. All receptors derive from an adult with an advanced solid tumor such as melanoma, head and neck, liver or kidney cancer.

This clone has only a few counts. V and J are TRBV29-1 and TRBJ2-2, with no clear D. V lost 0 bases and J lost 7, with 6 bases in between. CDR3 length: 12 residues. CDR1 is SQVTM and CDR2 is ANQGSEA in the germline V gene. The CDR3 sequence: CSVEENDGELFF. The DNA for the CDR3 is TGCAGCGTTGAAGAAAACGACGGGGAGCTGTTTTTT.

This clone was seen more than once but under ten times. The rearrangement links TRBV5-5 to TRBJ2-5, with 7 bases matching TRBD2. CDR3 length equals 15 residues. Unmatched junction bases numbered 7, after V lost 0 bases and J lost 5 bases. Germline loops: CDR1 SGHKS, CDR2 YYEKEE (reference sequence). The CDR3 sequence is CASSLVGGDRETQYF. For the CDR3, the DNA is TGTGCCAGCAGCTTGGTTGGGGGGGACCGGGAGACCCAGTACTTC.

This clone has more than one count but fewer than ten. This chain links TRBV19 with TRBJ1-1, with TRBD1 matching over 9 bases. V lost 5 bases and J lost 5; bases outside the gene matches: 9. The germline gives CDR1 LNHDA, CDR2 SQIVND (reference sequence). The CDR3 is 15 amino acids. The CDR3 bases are TGTGCCAGTAGTCCGACGGGACAGGGAGGAACTGAAGCTTTCTTT. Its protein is CASSPTGQGGTEAFF.

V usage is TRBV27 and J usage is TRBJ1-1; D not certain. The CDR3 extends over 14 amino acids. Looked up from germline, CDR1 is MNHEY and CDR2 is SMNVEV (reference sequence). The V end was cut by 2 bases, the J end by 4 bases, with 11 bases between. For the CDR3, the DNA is TGTGCCAGCAGTTTAGTGCAGTCGGGCACTGAAGCTTTCTTT. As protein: CASSLVQSGTEAFF.

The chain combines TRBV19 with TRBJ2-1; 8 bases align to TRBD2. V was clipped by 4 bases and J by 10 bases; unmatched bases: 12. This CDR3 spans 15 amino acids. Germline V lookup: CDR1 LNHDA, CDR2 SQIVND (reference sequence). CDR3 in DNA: TGTGCCAGTAGTACCTACAGGGAGCGGGGGTTAGAGCAGTTCTTC. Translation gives CASSTYRERGLEQFF.

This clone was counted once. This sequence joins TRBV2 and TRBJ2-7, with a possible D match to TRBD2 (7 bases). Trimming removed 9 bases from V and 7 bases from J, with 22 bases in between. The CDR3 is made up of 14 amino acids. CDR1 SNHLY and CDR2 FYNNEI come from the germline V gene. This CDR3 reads CARSIGGGGEEQYF. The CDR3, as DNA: TGTGCCAGGAGTATTGGAGGGGGGGGTGAAGAGCAGTACTTC.

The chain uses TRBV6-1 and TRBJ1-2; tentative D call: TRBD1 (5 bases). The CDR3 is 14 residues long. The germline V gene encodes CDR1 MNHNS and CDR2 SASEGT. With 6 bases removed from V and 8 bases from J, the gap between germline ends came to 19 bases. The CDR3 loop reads CASSVVVGLTGYTF. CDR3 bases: TGTGCCAGCAGCGTTGTGGTGGGACTGACAGGCTACACCTTC.

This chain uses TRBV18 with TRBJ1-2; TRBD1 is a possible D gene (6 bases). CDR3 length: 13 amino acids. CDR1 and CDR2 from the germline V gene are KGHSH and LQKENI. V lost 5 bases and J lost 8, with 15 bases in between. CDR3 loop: CASSEQGKRGYTF. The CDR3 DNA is TGTGCCAGCTCAGAACAGGGAAAAAGGGGCTACACCTTC.

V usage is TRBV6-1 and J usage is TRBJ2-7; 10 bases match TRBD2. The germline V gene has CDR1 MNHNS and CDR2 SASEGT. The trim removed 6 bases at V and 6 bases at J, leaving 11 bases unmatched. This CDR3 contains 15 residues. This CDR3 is CASRSGGAGRGEQYF. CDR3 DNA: TGTGCCAGCAGAAGCGGGGGGGCTGGGCGGGGCGAGCAGTACTTC.

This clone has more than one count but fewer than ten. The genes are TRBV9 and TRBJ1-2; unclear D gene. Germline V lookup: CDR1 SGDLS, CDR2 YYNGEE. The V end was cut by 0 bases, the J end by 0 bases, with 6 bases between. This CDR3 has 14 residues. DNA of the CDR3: TGTGCCAGCAGCGTAGGGGGAGCTAACTATGGCTACACCTTC. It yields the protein CASSVGGANYGYTF.

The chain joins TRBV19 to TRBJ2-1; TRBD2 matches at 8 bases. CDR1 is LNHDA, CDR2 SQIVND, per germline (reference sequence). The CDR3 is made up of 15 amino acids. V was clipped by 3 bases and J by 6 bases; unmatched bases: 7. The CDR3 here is CASSMRREVSNEQFF. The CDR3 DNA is TGTGCCAGTAGTATGAGGCGGGAGGTAAGCAATGAGCAGTTCTTC.

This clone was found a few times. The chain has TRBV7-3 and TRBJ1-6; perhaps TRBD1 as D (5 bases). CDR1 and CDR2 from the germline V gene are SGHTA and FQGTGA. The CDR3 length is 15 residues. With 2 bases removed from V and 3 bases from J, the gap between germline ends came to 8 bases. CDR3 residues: CASSLEGNYNSPLHF. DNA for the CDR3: TGTGCCAGCAGCTTAGAGGGGAACTATAATTCACCCCTCCACTTT.

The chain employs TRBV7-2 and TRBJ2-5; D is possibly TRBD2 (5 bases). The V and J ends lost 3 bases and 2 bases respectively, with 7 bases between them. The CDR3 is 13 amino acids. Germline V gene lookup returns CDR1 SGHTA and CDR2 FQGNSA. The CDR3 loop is CASSFGVQETQYF. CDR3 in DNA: TGTGCCAGCAGCTTCGGGGTGCAAGAGACCCAGTACTTC.

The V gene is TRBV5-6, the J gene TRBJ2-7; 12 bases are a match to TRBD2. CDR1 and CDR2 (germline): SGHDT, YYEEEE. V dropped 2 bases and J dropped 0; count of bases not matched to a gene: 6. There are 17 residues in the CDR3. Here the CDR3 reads CASSFRTSGKNSYEQYF. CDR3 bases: TGTGCCAGCAGCTTCAGGACTAGCGGGAAGAACTCCTACGAGCAGTACTTC.